The T cell receptor beta chain under discussion was sequenced for a study of T cell repertoires in cytomegalovirus infection. In this sample, this clonotype turned up a few times. TCRdb used MiXCR to reprocess the reads, holding one entry per CDR3 protein. The table shows some 700,000 distinct CDR3 sequences, with roughly 36% occurring only once. The CDR3 runs to 13 residues. The trim removed 0 bases at V and 8 bases at J, leaving 3 bases unmatched. Germline V gene data show CDR1 as DFQATT and CDR2 as SNEGSKA (reference sequence). This receptor was identified in a human donor in good health (CMV status not recorded). Some clones in this sample may be carry-over from other donors' samples. The chain recombines TRBV20-1 with TRBJ1-2; TRBD1 matches 10 bases. The sequenced sample was PBMCs. CDR3 in amino acids: CSAREDRGLGYTF. The CDR3 nucleotides read TGCAGTGCTAGAGAAGACAGGGGGCTCGGCTACACCTTC.